This T cell receptor (beta chain) was sequenced in a study of CD8 T cells in Susac syndrome. With random hexamers, reverse transcription was performed on about 0.5 to 1 ug of RNA. An immunoSEQ multiplex PCR amplified TCR beta CDR3 over 54 Vbeta and 13 Jbeta. MiXCR, run by TCRdb on the immunoSEQ multiplex PCR reads, gives a single entry per CDR3 protein. Here the sample spans about 130,000 distinct CDR3 sequences, more than 80% being singletons. CD8+ and CD4+ T cells circulating in blood were sequenced for TCR beta. Trimming took off 0 bases at V and 2 bases at J, with 5 bases between the two ends. This CDR3 is built from 13 residues. The germline CDR1 and CDR2 sequences are SGHNT and YYREEE (reference sequence).

The clonotype originates from a human donor with multiple sclerosis. Sequenced sample: CD8+ T cells from PBMCs. The chain employs TRBV5-4 and TRBJ1-2; no clear D. In DNA, the CDR3 is TGTGCCAGCAGCTTGGCCGAGAACTATGGCTACACCTTC. Amino acid sequence: CASSLAENYGYTF.